The text below deals with one T cell receptor beta chain. Its antigen is not known. The CDR3 is 15 amino acids. Germline V lookup: CDR1 KGHSH, CDR2 LQKENI. V shed 6 bases and J shed 1 base, with 13 bases lying between them. The sample is drawn from a study of T cell responses to AZD1222 COVID-19 vaccine. General study results and limits: A reported finding is that nearly half of spike-specific TCRs target unmutated variant regions. Among those given AZD1222, only five or six were seropositive at baseline.

Assay: immunoSEQ multiplex PCR; the TCRdb copy retains only in-frame clones and omits some. The sample contains some 120,000 clones, around 90% of which appear only once. This sequence joins TRBV18 and TRBJ1-5; D unclear. The sequences come from peripheral blood, collected 28 days after the second dose of the MenACWY control vaccine. The sequence came from an adult who received the MenACWY meningococcal vaccine as a control. The CDR3 protein is CASSSGLLSNQPQHF. The CDR3 DNA is TGTGCCAGCTCCAGTGGCCTGCTCAGCAATCAGCCCCAGCATTTT.